This T cell receptor beta chain appears in the sequencing data of a study of cytomegalovirus exposure and HLA in healthy donors. Overall study context: The approximately 120 validation repertoires matched the roughly 670 first-cohort repertoires in platform, a later analysis reported. Notes on the study in general: In vitro confirmation showed three CMV-associated chains to be CMV antigen specific. The listing of roughly 160 TCR beta chains classed them as cytomegalovirus-associated.

CDR1 is SNHLY, CDR2 FYNNEI, per germline. The CDR3 is 13 residues long. V shed 8 bases and J 4 bases; nucleotides not matched to a gene: 7. For this clone: Its antigen is not known.

Produced via immunoSEQ multiplex PCR; TCRdb's table is partial and in-frame only. The sample includes tens of thousands of clones, 85% to 95% seen only once; the top ten take around 5.8%. The rearrangement joins TRBV2 to TRBJ1-1; 7 positions match TRBD1. Sequenced sample: PBMCs. The receptor was derived from a woman younger than 30 in good health and CMV-seronegative. The CDR3 DNA reads as TGTGCCAGCGAGGAGGGGGCAAGCACTGAAGCTTTCTTT. It translates to CASEEGASTEAFF.